A selection of T cell receptor beta chains follows, all from one sample in a study of control samples from healthy donors and cancer patients. The method was immunoSEQ multiplex PCR; TCRdb's version includes in-frame clones alone and lacks a portion of them. The sample lists 90,000 to 100,000 clones, about nine tenths occurring once. Sequencing input: blood. The receptor source for this set is a woman in her 70s in good health. Each CDR3 is given with its conserved first and last residue. A D gene is named only where the DNA matches it firmly. A row's size may be missing; if present it is once, few, many or a size class.

cdr3_nt: TGTGCCACTCCGGGGCCCGGCTCTGGAAACACCATATATTTT
cdr3_aa: CATPGPGSGNTIYF
clone_size: few
d_call: -
v_call: TRBV6-5
j_call: TRBJ1-3

cdr3_nt: TGTGCCAGTAGCCGGGGACAGGGTGTCTATGGCTACACCTTC
cdr3_aa: CASSRGQGVYGYTF
clone_size: once
d_call: TRBD1
v_call: TRBV19
j_call: TRBJ1-2

cdr3_nt: TGTGCCAGCAGTTTTGGGGGGGTGGACTATGGCTACACCTTC
cdr3_aa: CASSFGGVDYGYTF
clone_size: -
d_call: -
v_call: TRBV28
j_call: TRBJ1-2

cdr3_nt: TGTGCCAGCAGCTTAGATCGGGGTCGGAGAAATCAGCCCCAGCATTTT
cdr3_aa: CASSLDRGRRNQPQHF
clone_size: -
d_call: -
v_call: TRBV7-6
j_call: TRBJ1-5

cdr3_nt: TGTGCCAGCTCACCACCGACTGGCTCCTACAATGAGCAGTTCTTC
cdr3_aa: CASSPPTGSYNEQFF
clone_size: large
d_call: -
v_call: TRBV18
j_call: TRBJ2-1

cdr3_nt: TGTGCCACCAGCCCCTCCCGGGCAAGCGGGGGGGCAAAAGAGACCCAGTACTTC
cdr3_aa: CATSPSRASGGAKETQYF
clone_size: -
d_call: TRBD2
v_call: TRBV24-1
j_call: TRBJ2-5

cdr3_nt: TGTGCCAGCGGAGCAGAAACCCAGAACACTGAAGCTTTCTTT
cdr3_aa: CASGAETQNTEAFF
clone_size: -
d_call: -
v_call: TRBV6-5
j_call: TRBJ1-1

cdr3_nt: TGCGCCAGCAGCCCGGACAGCTTCTACGAGCAGTACTTC
cdr3_aa: CASSPDSFYEQYF
clone_size: few
d_call: -
v_call: TRBV5-1
j_call: TRBJ2-7

cdr3_nt: TGTGCCAGTAGTTCGTCGGGTGACAATGAAAAACTGTTTTTT
cdr3_aa: CASSSSGDNEKLFF
clone_size: -
d_call: -
v_call: TRBV19
j_call: TRBJ1-4

cdr3_nt: TGTGCCAGCAGTGAAAGGCCCGGAGTGGATGAAGCTTTCTTT
cdr3_aa: CASSERPGVDEAFF
clone_size: -
d_call: -
v_call: TRBV6-1
j_call: TRBJ1-1

cdr3_nt: TGTGCCAGCAGTGATGGTCAGGGGACAGATACGCAGTATTTT
cdr3_aa: CASSDGQGTDTQYF
clone_size: -
d_call: -
v_call: TRBV6-1
j_call: TRBJ2-3

cdr3_nt: TGTGCCAGCAGCAGGGAGACCCAGTACTTC
cdr3_aa: CASSRETQYF
clone_size: -
d_call: -
v_call: TRBV3-1/TRBV3-2
j_call: TRBJ2-5

cdr3_nt: TGTGCCAGCAGTTACTCGAAGAACGCCTATGGCTACACCTTC
cdr3_aa: CASSYSKNAYGYTF
clone_size: -
d_call: -
v_call: TRBV6-5
j_call: TRBJ1-2

cdr3_nt: TGTGCCAGCAGCCTGACCTTGGCCGTGGCAGATACGCAGTATTTT
cdr3_aa: CASSLTLAVADTQYF
clone_size: -
d_call: -
v_call: TRBV5-6
j_call: TRBJ2-3

cdr3_nt: TGTGCCAGCAGCCCCGGGACTGGGAAAGATACGCAGTATTTT
cdr3_aa: CASSPGTGKDTQYF
clone_size: few
d_call: -
v_call: TRBV7-9
j_call: TRBJ2-3

cdr3_nt: TGTGCCAGCAGCCCGACGAGTTTGAACACTGAAGCTTTCTTT
cdr3_aa: CASSPTSLNTEAFF
clone_size: once
d_call: -
v_call: TRBV7-3
j_call: TRBJ1-1

cdr3_nt: TGCGCCAGCAGCCCCCAGGATGGACAGGGGGCGACGAACTATGGCTACACCTTC
cdr3_aa: CASSPQDGQGATNYGYTF
clone_size: -
d_call: TRBD1
v_call: TRBV4-1
j_call: TRBJ1-2

cdr3_nt: TGTGCCACCTTGGACCGGGACAGGTCGAATCTCCTCCACTTT
cdr3_aa: CATLDRDRSNLLHF
clone_size: -
d_call: TRBD1
v_call: TRBV10-3
j_call: TRBJ1-6

cdr3_nt: TGTGCCAGTAGGGTAGCGGGAGCAACAGATACGCAGTATTTT
cdr3_aa: CASRVAGATDTQYF
clone_size: -
d_call: TRBD2
v_call: TRBV19
j_call: TRBJ2-3

cdr3_nt: TGTGCCAGCAGCCCTAGAGGAGTGAACACTGAAGCTTTCTTT
cdr3_aa: CASSPRGVNTEAFF
clone_size: -
d_call: -
v_call: TRBV13
j_call: TRBJ1-1

cdr3_nt: TGTGCCAGCAGCCCGACAGCGGGGATGAACACTGAAGCTTTCTTT
cdr3_aa: CASSPTAGMNTEAFF
clone_size: -
d_call: -
v_call: TRBV11-2
j_call: TRBJ1-1

cdr3_nt: TGTGCCAGCAGCTTAGCGGGCCAGGGGAACAGTCAGCCCCAGCATTTT
cdr3_aa: CASSLAGQGNSQPQHF
clone_size: -
d_call: -
v_call: TRBV7-2
j_call: TRBJ1-5

cdr3_nt: TGTGCCAGCAGTTGGGCGAACTATGGCTACACCTTC
cdr3_aa: CASSWANYGYTF
clone_size: -
d_call: -
v_call: TRBV6-2/TRBV6-3
j_call: TRBJ1-2

cdr3_nt: TGCAGCGTTGGTCGGCGGGCGAACACTGAAGCTTTCTTT
cdr3_aa: CSVGRRANTEAFF
clone_size: -
d_call: -
v_call: TRBV29-1
j_call: TRBJ1-1

cdr3_nt: TGTGCCAGCAGCCTCGGACAAAATCAGCCCCAGCATTTT
cdr3_aa: CASSLGQNQPQHF
clone_size: -
d_call: -
v_call: TRBV7-2
j_call: TRBJ1-5

cdr3_nt: TGCGCCAGCAGCCCCGGGGGAGCTACTAACTATGGCTACACCTTC
cdr3_aa: CASSPGGATNYGYTF
clone_size: few
d_call: -
v_call: TRBV5-1
j_call: TRBJ1-2

cdr3_nt: TGTGCCAGCAGCTTAGGGTCTTCCCCAGACCAGTACTTC
cdr3_aa: CASSLGSSPDQYF
clone_size: -
d_call: -
v_call: TRBV7-9
j_call: TRBJ2-5

cdr3_nt: TGTGCCTCAGCAGGGCGGGGCACAGATACGCAGTATTTT
cdr3_aa: CASAGRGTDTQYF
clone_size: -
d_call: -
v_call: TRBV5-4
j_call: TRBJ2-3

cdr3_nt: TGTGCCAGTAGTAAAGGGCGGACTGAATGGGACACCATATATTTT
cdr3_aa: CASSKGRTEWDTIYF
clone_size: -
d_call: -
v_call: TRBV19
j_call: TRBJ1-3

cdr3_nt: TGCGCCAGCAGCTTGGCCACGGGAGACACCGGGGAGCTGTTTTTT
cdr3_aa: CASSLATGDTGELFF
clone_size: -
d_call: -
v_call: TRBV5-1
j_call: TRBJ2-2

cdr3_nt: TGTGCCAGCAGCCCCGATACTAGCGGACAAACCTACGAGCAGTACTTC
cdr3_aa: CASSPDTSGQTYEQYF
clone_size: -
d_call: TRBD2
v_call: TRBV7-6
j_call: TRBJ2-7